This TCR beta chain appears in the sequencing data of a study of CD8+ T cells in alopecia areata. Points on this clone: Gene names refer to mouse genes. The read falls 4 residues short of the CDR3 end, and the missing part is taken from the germline J gene.

The authors extracted RNA and reverse transcribed it into cDNA as the sequencing template. Clones were sequenced by immunoSEQ multiplex PCR, and TCRdb holds only the in-frame ones, with some missing. Listed here are approximately 110,000 clones without any singletons, the top ten holding roughly 21%. The CDR3 spans 15 residues. V gave up 3 bases and J gave up 0 bases, with 13 bases separating them. The V gene's germline CDR1 is GKSSPN and CDR2 SITVG. The V call is TRBV31, the J call TRBJ2-5; D is possibly TRBD2 (6 bases). The receptor's source is a C3H/HeJ mouse with alopecia areata. The strain is characterized by the MHC haplotype H2-k. Sequenced input: lesional skin. The sequenced CDR3 bases are TGTGCCTGGAGCGTTCTGGGGTTTAACCAAGAC. Translated, it gives CAWSVLGFNQD. The entire CDR3 is CAWSVLGFNQDTQYF.